The entry below describes one T cell receptor (beta chain). Its antigen is currently unknown. The protocol was immunoSEQ multiplex PCR, while the TCRdb copy is restricted to in-frame clones and leaves out a portion. The data contain under 200,000 clones, 75% to 90% of them seen just once; the ten biggest clones take up around 2.1%. The data were taken from a study of cytomegalovirus exposure and HLA in healthy donors. Across the study: It was reported in a later analysis that the 100 to 150 validation repertoires used the same platform as the roughly 670 first-cohort repertoires. Study-level results: The dataset shows that most TCR sequences were rare, while some public TCRs occurred in many donors. A classifier reportedly called cytomegalovirus status with high sensitivity and specificity. The CMV antigen specificity of a few CMV-associated chains was confirmed through in vitro analysis.

CDR1 is SGHTS, CDR2 YDEGEE, per germline. This CDR3 contains 13 residues. V was shortened by 4 bases and J by 3 bases, with 10 bases between the two germline ends. This receptor was identified in a woman under 30 in good health and CMV-seronegative. The V call is TRBV5-8, the J call TRBJ1-1; D ambiguous. The sequenced sample was PBMCs. The CDR3 region has the DNA TGTGCCAGCAGCGCGACTGACTACACTGAAGCTTTCTTT. This sequence encodes CASSATDYTEAFF.